This TCR beta chain is drawn from a study of T-cell memory formation after mild COVID-19. Regarding the study as a whole: CD4/CD8 balance characterized clones contracting day 15 to 85, and CD4+ skew characterized later expanders.

Via MiXCR, TCRdb re-called the 5' RACE reads, giving one row per CDR3 protein. The table includes around 300,000 distinct CDR3 sequences, about 13% detected once. V lost 8 bases, J lost 7 bases, and 18 bases lay in between. Looked up from germline, CDR1 is MDHEN and CDR2 is SYDVKM. This CDR3 spans 14 amino acids. Concerning this clonotype: Its antigen remains unknown.

The genes are TRBV28 and TRBJ2-1; D may be TRBD1 or TRBD2 (5 bases each). The sample comprised PBMCs or a T cell subset sorted from them (not recorded which). This receptor was obtained from a man aged 18 to 29 who had mild COVID-19 (a few samples of this study predate the infection). Cell type and time point are not known. CDR3 DNA: TGTGCCAGCGTCCGGGACCCGGGCCATAATGAGCAGTTCTTC. Its translation: CASVRDPGHNEQFF.